A single sample gave rise to the 27 T cell receptor beta chains below, sequenced in a study of cytomegalovirus exposure and HLA in healthy donors. 13 Jbeta primers and 60 Vbeta primers were used for the PCR. Here immunoSEQ multiplex PCR was the method, and the copy in TCRdb shows in-frame clones only, minus some. This table holds roughly 120,000 clones, roughly 82% found once. Input material: PBMCs. Receptors were obtained from a woman aged 40-49 years in good health and CMV-seropositive.

In this sample, this clone turned up a few times. V is TRBV9 and J is TRBJ1-2; TRBD1 aligns across 10 bases. This CDR3 spans 15 amino acids. Germline V CDR1 and CDR2: SGDLS, YYNGEE. J gave up 4 bases and V 0 bases, and 3 bases lay outside the gene matches. DNA of the CDR3: TGTGCCAGCAGCGTAGCGGGGACAGGGGTCTATGGCTACACCTTC. Its protein product is CASSVAGTGVYGYTF.

The chain carries TRBV19 and TRBJ1-1, with D maybe TRBD1 (6 bases). V lost 9 bases and J 5 bases, leaving 19 bases between the germline ends. Germline loops: CDR1 LNHDA, CDR2 SQIVND (reference sequence). This CDR3 is built from 14 residues. The CDR3 loop reads CASQPLGGRTEAFF. CDR3 nucleotides: TGTGCCAGCCAACCCTTGGGGGGGCGAACTGAAGCTTTCTTT.

The chain combines TRBV9 with TRBJ2-7, with TRBD2 matching over 13 bases. Trimming took 4 bases from V and 2 from J; bases not matched to a gene: 9. Germline V gene lookup returns CDR1 SGDLS and CDR2 YYNGEE. CDR3 length: 17 residues. Here the CDR3 reads CASSPIIGTSGAYEQYF. The CDR3 DNA reads TGTGCCAGCAGCCCGATTATAGGGACTAGCGGGGCCTACGAGCAGTACTTC. Full variable domain (remainder filled in from reference TRBV9 and TRBJ2-7): DSGVTQTPKHLITATGQRVTLRCSPRSGDLSVYWYQQSLDQGLQFLIQYYNGEERAKGNILERFSAQQFPDLHSELNLSSLELGDSALYFCASSPIIGTSGAYEQYFGPGTRLTVT.

The chain joins TRBV7-2 to TRBJ2-5; tentative D call: TRBD2 (6 bases). Per germline, CDR1 SGHTA and CDR2 FQGNSA. The CDR3 has 16 residues. The ends were cut back, 1 base at V and 5 bases at J, with 17 bases in the middle. The CDR3: CASSLDLWEAEETQYF. The CDR3 DNA reads TGTGCCAGCAGCTTAGATCTTTGGGAGGCTGAGGAGACCCAGTACTTC.

CDR3 protein: CASSLVTGGYGEQFF. As DNA, the CDR3 is TGTGCCAGCAGCTTAGTAACAGGGGGTTACGGTGAGCAGTTCTTC. The genes are TRBV11-3 and TRBJ2-1; 8 bases match TRBD1. The germline V gene has CDR1 SGHNT and CDR2 YENEEA. V dropped 1 base and J dropped 9; count of bases not matched to a gene: 8. The CDR3 runs to 15 residues.

The chain uses TRBV9 and TRBJ2-2; D might be TRBD2 (6 bases). CDR1 is SGDLS, CDR2 YYNGEE, per germline. Deletions cut 3 bases from V and 7 bases from J, with 13 bases between. The CDR3 is made up of 14 amino acids. Here the CDR3 DNA reads TGTGCCAGCAGCGCGGCCTTGGGGGGCGGGGAGCTGTTTTTT. Amino acids: CASSAALGGGELFF.

The genes are TRBV4-2 and TRBJ1-2; the match to TRBD1 covers 10 bases. The CDR3 extends over 14 amino acids. Trimming took 4 bases from V and 8 from J; bases not matched to a gene: 7. Germline lookup yields CDR1 LGHNA and CDR2 YNFKEQ. CDR3 nucleotide sequence: TGTGCCAGCAGCCGGGACAGGGGATTAGGCGGCTACACCTTC. Translating it yields CASSRDRGLGGYTF.

This chain links TRBV5-1 with TRBJ2-2; maybe TRBD2 (7 bases). Trimming cost V 7 bases and J 7 bases, with 14 bases left between them. This CDR3 is 13 amino acids long. Germline V gene data show CDR1 as SGHRS and CDR2 as YFSETQ. The CDR3 spells CASQRGANGELFF. CDR3 DNA: TGCGCCAGCCAACGGGGGGCGAACGGGGAGCTGTTTTTT.

The chain is built from TRBV6-1 and TRBJ2-7; D remains unclear. This CDR3 spans 10 amino acids. Germline V gene sequence: CDR1 MNHNS, CDR2 SASEGT. The CDR3 loop is CAYGVYEQYF. The CDR3 DNA sequence: TGTGCTTATGGAGTCTACGAGCAGTACTTC.

V is TRBV9 and J is TRBJ2-6; D uncertain. The V and J ends lost 4 bases and 4 bases respectively, with 9 bases between them. Germline CDR1 reads SGDLS; CDR2 reads YYNGEE. There are 14 residues in the CDR3. CDR3 in amino acids: CASSPRGGANVLTF. CDR3 coding DNA: TGTGCCAGCAGCCCCCGCGGAGGGGCCAACGTCCTGACTTTC.

The J gene is TRBJ2-1, the V gene TRBV10-1; 9 bases are a match to TRBD1. Germline CDR1 and CDR2: WNHNN and SYGVQD (reference sequence). The V segment lost 4 bases and the J segment 8 bases; nucleotides outside the gene matches: 12. The CDR3 spans 16 residues. CDR3 DNA: TGCGCCAGCAGTGGTAAGGGACAGGGATATTTGGATGAGCAGTTCTTC. Translating gives CASSGKGQGYLDEQFF.

This clone was picked up a small number of times. The chain joins TRBV27 to TRBJ2-1; 12 nucleotides match TRBD2. Germline lookup yields CDR1 MNHEY and CDR2 SMNVEV (reference sequence). J lost 2 bases, V lost 3 bases, and 11 bases had no gene match. This CDR3 has 19 amino acids. CDR3 sequence: CASSFGASGRAIPYNEQFF. The CDR3 region has the DNA TGTGCCAGCAGTTTTGGGGCTAGCGGGAGGGCCATCCCCTACAATGAGCAGTTCTTC.

The chain recombines TRBV28 with TRBJ2-2; weak D call: TRBD1 (5 bases). The CDR3 loop spans 15 amino acids. Germline CDR1 and CDR2: MDHEN and SYDVKM. V lost 6 bases to trimming and J lost 0 bases, with 11 bases between them. CDR3 protein: CASRPGSPNTGELFF. The CDR3 DNA follows: TGTGCCAGCAGGCCAGGGTCCCCGAACACCGGGGAGCTGTTTTTT.

The rearrangement links TRBV19 to TRBJ2-3, with 8 bases identical to TRBD1. Losses at the gene ends were 7 bases for V and 4 bases for J; bases not matched to a gene: 10. CDR3 length: 15 residues. Germline loops: CDR1 LNHDA, CDR2 SQIVND (reference sequence). In DNA form, the CDR3 reads TGTGCCAGTACGGTGGACAGGGAGTTCCCAGATACGCAGTATTTT. It translates to CASTVDREFPDTQYF.

The chain carries TRBV28 and TRBJ2-5; D not certain. Germline V gene lookup returns CDR1 MDHEN and CDR2 SYDVKM. V was cut by 4 bases and J by 5 bases, with 8 bases left in between. The CDR3 runs to 12 residues. In nucleotides, the CDR3 is TGTGCCAGCAGTTCGTCCGTGGAGACCCAGTACTTC. Its protein product is CASSSSVETQYF.

The chain has TRBV11-2 and TRBJ1-1; no reliable D call. CDR1 is SGHAT and CDR2 is FQNNGV in the germline V gene. The CDR3 covers 14 residues. V lost 2 bases and J lost 0, with 7 bases in between. The CDR3: CASSLSILNTEAFF. DNA for the CDR3: TGTGCCAGCAGCTTATCTATACTGAACACTGAAGCTTTCTTT.

The chain combines TRBV28 with TRBJ1-1; D gene ambiguous. Germline V gives CDR1 MDHEN, CDR2 SYDVKM. V lost 4 bases, J lost 6 bases, and 12 bases lay in between. The CDR3 totals 13 residues. DNA for the CDR3: TGTGCCAGCAGTTCGGGGTTACTCGCTGAAGCTTTCTTT. The encoded protein is CASSSGLLAEAFF.

The gene calls are TRBV5-8 and TRBJ1-5; maybe TRBD1 (6 bases). V lost 4 bases, J lost 3 bases, and 14 bases lay in between. This CDR3 has 15 amino acids. Germline V gene data show CDR1 as SGHTS and CDR2 as YDEGEE. This CDR3 is CASSQGFRVNQPQHF. The CDR3 coding sequence is TGTGCCAGCAGCCAGGGGTTTAGGGTCAATCAGCCCCAGCATTTT.

The chain has TRBV21-1 and TRBJ2-5; the table assigns TRBD2, which was not confirmed against the DNA. TRBV21-1 is labeled a pseudogene. The CDR3 length is 14 residues. As DNA, the CDR3 is TGTGCCAGCATCAAGGAGGTTACGGGAAAGACCCAGTACTTC. This gives the protein CASIKEVTGKTQYF.

This clone came up once. The chain recombines TRBV7-9 with TRBJ1-1; 7 bases align to TRBD1. Germline CDR1 is SEHNR and CDR2 is FQNEAQ (reference sequence). The CDR3 sequence is 13 residues long. Trimming cost V 5 bases and J 8 bases; bases outside gene matches: 8. As DNA, the CDR3 is TGTGCCAGCAGCCCGGGACAGAGCCTCGAAGCTTTCTTT. This gives the protein CASSPGQSLEAFF. The full variable domain, in which reference TRBV7-9 and TRBJ1-1 provide the parts outside the CDR3, is DTGVSQNPRHKITKRGQNVTFRCDPISEHNRLYWYRQTLGQGPEFLTYFQNEAQLEKSRLLSDRFSAERPKGSFSTLEIQRTEQGDSAMYLCASSPGQSLEAFFGQGTRLTVV.

V gene TRBV27 combines with J gene TRBJ2-5; 8 nucleotides agree with TRBD2. Judging by the DNA end, TRBJ2-7 fits better; the J call may be wrong. Germline V lookup: CDR1 MNHEY, CDR2 SMNVEV (reference sequence). The CDR3 runs to 14 residues. CDR3 amino acids: CASRIAGRSYEQYF. The CDR3 bases are TGTGCCAGCAGAATAGCGGGACGATCCTACGAGCAGTACTTC.

The genes are TRBV7-9 and TRBJ1-1, with a weak D call TRBD1 (5 bases). V was shortened by 6 bases and J by 3 bases, with 11 bases between the two germline ends. Germline V gene sequence: CDR1 SEHNR, CDR2 FQNEAQ (reference sequence). This CDR3 has 13 residues. Here the CDR3 reads CASRGTGDTEAFF. In nucleotides, the CDR3 is TGTGCCAGCAGGGGGACGGGAGACACTGAAGCTTTCTTT.

V usage is TRBV19 and J usage is TRBJ2-5, with no clear D. The CDR3 extends over 13 amino acids. The V end lost 1 base, the J end lost 2 bases, and 5 bases lay between the germline ends. Germline CDR1 and CDR2: LNHDA and SQIVND (reference sequence). DNA for the CDR3: TGTGCCAGTAGTATAGCCAGGCAAGAGACCCAGTACTTC. This gives the protein CASSIARQETQYF. The whole variable domain, filled in from reference TRBV19 and TRBJ2-5, reads DGGITQSPKYLFRKEGQNVTLSCEQNLNHDAMYWYRQDPGQGLRLIYYSQIVNDFQKGDIAEGYSVSREKKESFPLTVTSAQKNPTAFYLCASSIARQETQYFGPGTRLLVL.

The chain uses TRBV5-1 and TRBJ2-1; maybe TRBD2 (6 bases). From germline, CDR1 is SGHRS and CDR2 YFSETQ. This CDR3 is 16 amino acids long. Trimming cost V 0 bases and J 6 bases, with 16 bases left between them. CDR3 sequence (DNA): TGCGCCAGCAGCTTGGGGGGTTCCCCCGGGGGCAATGAGCAGTTCTTC. Translation: CASSLGGSPGGNEQFF.

J is TRBJ2-1 and V is TRBV6-5; TRBD2 matches 12 bases. V gave up 4 bases and J gave up 7 bases; unmatched junction bases: 2. The V gene's germline CDR1 is MNHEY and CDR2 SVGAGI. This CDR3 is built from 14 residues. The CDR3 spells CASSSGTSGNEQFF. CDR3 coding DNA: TGTGCCAGCAGTTCCGGGACTAGCGGGAATGAGCAGTTCTTC.

The V and J genes are TRBV12-5 and TRBJ2-1, with D perhaps matching TRBD2 (6 bases). Looked up from germline, CDR1 is LGHNT and CDR2 is FRNRAP. With 5 bases removed from V and 5 bases from J, the gap between germline ends came to 19 bases. The CDR3 is 16 amino acids. This chain's CDR3 is CASGPGDLQANNEQFF. CDR3 nucleotide sequence: TGTGCTAGTGGTCCGGGGGACTTACAGGCCAACAATGAGCAGTTCTTC.

The chain has TRBV5-1 and TRBJ1-6, with a weak D call TRBD1 (6 bases). The CDR3 extends over 13 amino acids. Looked up from germline, CDR1 is SGHRS and CDR2 is YFSETQ. Trimming pared 9 bases from V and 8 bases from J, leaving 15 bases between. The CDR3 bases are TGCGCCAAGGGGGGGAACCGGGATTCACCCCTCCACTTT. It encodes CAKGGNRDSPLHF.